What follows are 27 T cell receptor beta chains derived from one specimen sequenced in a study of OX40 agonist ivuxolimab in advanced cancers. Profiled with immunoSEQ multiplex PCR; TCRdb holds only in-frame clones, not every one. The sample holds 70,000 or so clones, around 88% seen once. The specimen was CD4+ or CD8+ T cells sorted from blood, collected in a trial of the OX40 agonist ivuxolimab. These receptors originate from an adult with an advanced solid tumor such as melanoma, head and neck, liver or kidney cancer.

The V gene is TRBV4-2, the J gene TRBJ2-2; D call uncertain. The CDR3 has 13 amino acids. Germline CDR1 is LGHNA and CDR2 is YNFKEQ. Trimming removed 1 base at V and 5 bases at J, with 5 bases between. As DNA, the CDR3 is TGTGCCAGCAGCCAAGCCAGTACCGGGGAGCTGTTTTTT. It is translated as CASSQASTGELFF.

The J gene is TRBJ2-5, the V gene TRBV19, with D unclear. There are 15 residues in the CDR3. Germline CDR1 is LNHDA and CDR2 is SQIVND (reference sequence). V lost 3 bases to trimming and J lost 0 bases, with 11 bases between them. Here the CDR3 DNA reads TGTGCCAGTAGTATGGCCCAGGCGTACCAAGAGACCCAGTACTTC. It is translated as CASSMAQAYQETQYF.

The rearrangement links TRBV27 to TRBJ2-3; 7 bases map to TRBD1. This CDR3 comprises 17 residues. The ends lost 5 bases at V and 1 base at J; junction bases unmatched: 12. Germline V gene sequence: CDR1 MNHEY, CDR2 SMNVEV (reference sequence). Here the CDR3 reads CASSPPLDRVGTDTQYF. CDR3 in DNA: TGTGCCAGCAGTCCCCCCCTCGACAGGGTTGGCACAGATACGCAGTATTTT.

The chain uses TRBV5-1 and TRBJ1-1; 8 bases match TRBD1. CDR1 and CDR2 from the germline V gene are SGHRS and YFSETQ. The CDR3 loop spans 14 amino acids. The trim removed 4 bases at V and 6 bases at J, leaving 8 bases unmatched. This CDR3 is CASSVDRGWSEAFF. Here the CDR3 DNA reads TGCGCCAGCAGCGTCGACAGGGGATGGTCTGAAGCTTTCTTT.

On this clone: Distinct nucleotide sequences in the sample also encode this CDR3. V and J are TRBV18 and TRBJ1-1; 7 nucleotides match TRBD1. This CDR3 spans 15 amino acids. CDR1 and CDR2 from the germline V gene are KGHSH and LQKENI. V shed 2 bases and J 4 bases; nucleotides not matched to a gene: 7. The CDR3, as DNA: TGTGCCAGCTCACCAAACCCAACAGGGGCCACTGAAGCTTTCTTT. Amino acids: CASSPNPTGATEAFF.

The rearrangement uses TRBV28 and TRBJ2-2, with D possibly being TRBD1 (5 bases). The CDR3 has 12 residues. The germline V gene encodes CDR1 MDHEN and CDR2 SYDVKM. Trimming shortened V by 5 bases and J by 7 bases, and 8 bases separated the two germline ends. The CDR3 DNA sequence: TGTGCCAGCAGTGCAGGGAACGGGGAGCTGTTTTTT. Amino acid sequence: CASSAGNGELFF.

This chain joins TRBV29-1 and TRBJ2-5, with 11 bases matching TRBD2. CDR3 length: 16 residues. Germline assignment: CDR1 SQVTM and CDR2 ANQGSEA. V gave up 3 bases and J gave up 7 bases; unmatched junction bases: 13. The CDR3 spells CSVDRQIAGGPGTQYF. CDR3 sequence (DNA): TGCAGCGTTGACCGGCAGATAGCGGGGGGGCCGGGGACCCAGTACTTC. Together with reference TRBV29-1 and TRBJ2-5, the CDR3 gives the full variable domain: SAVISQKPSRDICQRGTSLTIQCQVDSQVTMMFWYRQQPGQSLTLIATANQGSEATYESGFVIDKFPISRPNLTFSTLTVSNMSPEDSSIYLCSVDRQIAGGPGTQYFGPGTRLLVL.

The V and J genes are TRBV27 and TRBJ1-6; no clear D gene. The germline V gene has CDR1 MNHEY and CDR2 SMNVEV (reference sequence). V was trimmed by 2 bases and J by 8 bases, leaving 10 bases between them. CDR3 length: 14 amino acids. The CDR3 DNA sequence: TGTGCCAGCAGTTTAGTCGACGGTTATTCACCCCTCCACTTT. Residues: CASSLVDGYSPLHF.

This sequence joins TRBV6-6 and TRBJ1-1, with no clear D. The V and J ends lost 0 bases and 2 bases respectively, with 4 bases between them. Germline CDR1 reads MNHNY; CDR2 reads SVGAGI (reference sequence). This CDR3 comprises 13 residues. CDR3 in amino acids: CASSYSANTEAFF. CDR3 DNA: TGTGCCAGCAGTTACTCCGCTAACACTGAAGCTTTCTTT.

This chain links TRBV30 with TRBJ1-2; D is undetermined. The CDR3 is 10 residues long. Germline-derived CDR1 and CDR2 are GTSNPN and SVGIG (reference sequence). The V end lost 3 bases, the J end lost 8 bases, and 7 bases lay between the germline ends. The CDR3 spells CAWRKGGYTF. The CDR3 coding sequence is TGTGCCTGGAGGAAAGGGGGCTACACCTTC.

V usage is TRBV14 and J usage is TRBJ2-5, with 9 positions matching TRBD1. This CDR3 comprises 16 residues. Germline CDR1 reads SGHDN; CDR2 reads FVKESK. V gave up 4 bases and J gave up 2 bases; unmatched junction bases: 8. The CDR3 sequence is CASSPRGQGLQETQYF. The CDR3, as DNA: TGTGCCAGCAGCCCAAGGGGACAGGGTCTTCAAGAGACCCAGTACTTC.

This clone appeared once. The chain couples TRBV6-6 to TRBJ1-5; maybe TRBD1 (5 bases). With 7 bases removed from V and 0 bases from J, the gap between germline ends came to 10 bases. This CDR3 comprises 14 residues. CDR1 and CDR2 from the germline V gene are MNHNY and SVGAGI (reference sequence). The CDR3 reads CASNGRVSNQPQHF. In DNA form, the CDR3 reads TGTGCCAGCAACGGCAGGGTTAGCAATCAGCCCCAGCATTTT.

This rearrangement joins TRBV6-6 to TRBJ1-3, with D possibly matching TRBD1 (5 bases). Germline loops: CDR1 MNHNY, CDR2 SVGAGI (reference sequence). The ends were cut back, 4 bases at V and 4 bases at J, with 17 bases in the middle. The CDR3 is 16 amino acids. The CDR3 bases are TGTGCCAGCAGTTTCTCGCCCCTTGGGGGGGGAAACACCATATATTTT. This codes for CASSFSPLGGGNTIYF.

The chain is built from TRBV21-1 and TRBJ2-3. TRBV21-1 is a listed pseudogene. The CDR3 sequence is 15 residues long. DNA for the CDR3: TGTGCCAGCAGCAAGGTAGGGATTTGCACAGATACGCAGTATTTT. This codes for CASSKVGICTDTQYF.

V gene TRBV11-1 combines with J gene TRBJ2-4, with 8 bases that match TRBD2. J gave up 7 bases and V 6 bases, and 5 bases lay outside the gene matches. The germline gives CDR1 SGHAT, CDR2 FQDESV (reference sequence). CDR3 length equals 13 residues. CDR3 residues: CASRPGGGNIQYF. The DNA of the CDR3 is TGTGCCAGCAGGCCGGGCGGGGGGAACATTCAGTACTTC.

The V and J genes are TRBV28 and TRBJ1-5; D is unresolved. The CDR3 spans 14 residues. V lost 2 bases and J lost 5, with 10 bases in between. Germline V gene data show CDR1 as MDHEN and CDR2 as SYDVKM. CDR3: CASSLPFDHQPQHF. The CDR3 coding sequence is TGTGCCAGCAGTTTACCATTCGATCATCAGCCCCAGCATTTT.

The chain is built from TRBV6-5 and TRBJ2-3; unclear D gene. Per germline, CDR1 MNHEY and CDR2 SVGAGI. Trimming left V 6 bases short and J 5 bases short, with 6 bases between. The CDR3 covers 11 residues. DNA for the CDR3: TGTGCCAGCAGGACGGTAGATACGCAGTATTTT. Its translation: CASRTVDTQYF.

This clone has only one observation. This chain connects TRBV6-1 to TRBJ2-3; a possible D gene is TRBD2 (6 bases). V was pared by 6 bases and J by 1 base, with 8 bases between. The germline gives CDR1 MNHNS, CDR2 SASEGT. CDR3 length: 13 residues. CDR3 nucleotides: TGTGCCAGCAGCGTAGCGGGCACAGATACGCAGTATTTT. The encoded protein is CASSVAGTDTQYF.

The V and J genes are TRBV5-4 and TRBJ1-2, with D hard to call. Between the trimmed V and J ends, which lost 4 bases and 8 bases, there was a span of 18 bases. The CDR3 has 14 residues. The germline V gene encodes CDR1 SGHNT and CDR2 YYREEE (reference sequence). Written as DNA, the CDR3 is TGTGCCAGCAGCATTGATGAGGGCAGATCGGGCTACACCTTC. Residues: CASSIDEGRSGYTF.

The CDR3 nucleotides are TGTGCCAGCAGTTCGTTGGAGTCCTATGGCTACACCTTC. It translates to CASSSLESYGYTF. The chain has TRBV27 and TRBJ1-2; D not certain. Germline CDR1 MNHEY, CDR2 SMNVEV (reference sequence). V was pared by 4 bases and J by 4 bases, with 10 bases between. The CDR3 has 13 residues.

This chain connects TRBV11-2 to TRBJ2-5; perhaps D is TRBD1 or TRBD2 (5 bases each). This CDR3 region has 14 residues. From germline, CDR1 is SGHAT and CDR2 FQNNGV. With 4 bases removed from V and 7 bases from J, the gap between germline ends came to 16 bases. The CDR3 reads CASSSLGVAATQYF. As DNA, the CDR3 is TGTGCCAGCAGCTCGCTGGGGGTGGCCGCGACCCAGTACTTC. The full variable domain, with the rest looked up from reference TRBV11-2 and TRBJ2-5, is EAGVAQSPRYKIIEKRQSVAFWCNPISGHATLYWYQQILGQGPKLLIQFQNNGVVDDSQLPKDRFSAERLKGVDSTLKIQPAKLEDSAVYLCASSSLGVAATQYFGPGTRLLVL.

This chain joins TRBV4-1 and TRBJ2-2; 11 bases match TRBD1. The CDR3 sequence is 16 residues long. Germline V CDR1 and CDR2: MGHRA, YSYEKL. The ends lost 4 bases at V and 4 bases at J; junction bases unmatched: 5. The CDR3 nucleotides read TGCGCCAGCAGCCCCCGGGACAGGGGGGCCACCGGGGAGCTGTTTTTT. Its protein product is CASSPRDRGATGELFF.

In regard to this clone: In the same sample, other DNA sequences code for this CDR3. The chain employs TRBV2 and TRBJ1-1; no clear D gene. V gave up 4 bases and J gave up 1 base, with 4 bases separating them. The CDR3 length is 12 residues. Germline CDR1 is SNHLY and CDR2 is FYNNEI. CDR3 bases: TGTGCCAGCAGTGCACGGAACACTGAAGCTTTCTTT. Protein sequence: CASSARNTEAFF.

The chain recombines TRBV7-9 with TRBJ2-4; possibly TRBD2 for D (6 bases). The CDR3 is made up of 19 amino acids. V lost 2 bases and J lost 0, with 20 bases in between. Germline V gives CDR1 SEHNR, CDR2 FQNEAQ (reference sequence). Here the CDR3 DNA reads TGTGCCAGCAGCTTATGGGGCGGGAATTACGCCATAGCCAAAAACATTCAGTACTTC. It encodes CASSLWGGNYAIAKNIQYF.

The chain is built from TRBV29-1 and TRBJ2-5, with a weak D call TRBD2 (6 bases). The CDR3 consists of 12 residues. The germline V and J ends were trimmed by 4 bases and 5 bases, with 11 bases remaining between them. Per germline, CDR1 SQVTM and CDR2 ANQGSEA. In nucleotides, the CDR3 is TGCAGCGTTGCGGGGGTTGGTGAGACCCAGTACTTC. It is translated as CSVAGVGETQYF.

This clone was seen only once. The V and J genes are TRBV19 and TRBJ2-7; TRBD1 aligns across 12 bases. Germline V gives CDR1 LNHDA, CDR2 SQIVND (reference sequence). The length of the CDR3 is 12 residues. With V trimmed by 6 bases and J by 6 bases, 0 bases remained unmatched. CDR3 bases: TGTGCCAGTAGGGGACAGGGGGCCGAGCAGTACTTC. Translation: CASRGQGAEQYF.

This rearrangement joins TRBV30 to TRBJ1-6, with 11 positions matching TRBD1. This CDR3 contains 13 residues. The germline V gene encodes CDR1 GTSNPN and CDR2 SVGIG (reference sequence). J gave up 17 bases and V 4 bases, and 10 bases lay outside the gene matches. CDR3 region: CAWTGDRGSMVHF. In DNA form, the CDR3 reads TGTGCCTGGACGGGGGACAGGGGGAGCATGGTCCACTTT.